Each of the 20 T cell receptor beta chains below was sequenced from the same sample in a study of blood T cell repertoires in COVID-19. Clones were sequenced by immunoSEQ multiplex PCR, and TCRdb holds only the in-frame ones, with some missing. The table shows 200,000 to 300,000 clones, with 70% to 90% occurring only once. The sample was peripheral blood. The receptors here all came from a man between 18 and 29 years old with active or convalescent COVID-19.

The chain employs TRBV30 and TRBJ1-1; perhaps TRBD1 as D (5 bases). Trimming stripped 3 bases from V and 2 bases from J, with 13 bases between. Germline values: CDR1 GTSNPN, CDR2 SVGIG (reference sequence). The CDR3 runs 14 residues. The CDR3 is CAWRIPGYNTEAFF. DNA of the CDR3: TGTGCCTGGAGAATTCCAGGGTACAACACTGAAGCTTTCTTT.

The rearrangement uses TRBV12-3 or TRBV12-4 and TRBJ2-7; D is unresolved. The V and J ends lost 5 bases and 6 bases respectively, with 11 bases between them. This CDR3 contains 12 residues. As DNA, the CDR3 is TGTGCCAGCAGTCCCGTCTCTGTCGAGCAGTACTTC. It codes for CASSPVSVEQYF.

In nucleotides, the CDR3 is TGTGCCAGCAGCCCGCCGGGACTTAACAATGAGCAGTTCTTC. It is translated as CASSPPGLNNEQFF. J is TRBJ2-1 and V is TRBV7-2; perhaps TRBD2 as D (6 bases). V was pared by 5 bases and J by 5 bases, with 13 bases between. CDR3 length: 14 amino acids. Looked up from germline, CDR1 is SGHTA and CDR2 is FQGNSA. Full variable domain (rest looked up from reference TRBV7-2 and TRBJ2-1): GAGVSQSPSNKVTEKGKDVELRCDPISGHTALYWYRQSLGQGLEFLIYFQGNSAPDKSGLPSDRFSAERTGGSVSTLTIQRTQQEDSAVYLCASSPPGLNNEQFFGPGTRLTVL.

The chain recombines TRBV12-2 with TRBJ2-1; TRBD2, the D gene given by the table, was not confirmed from the DNA. TRBV12-2 is a pseudogene. The CDR3 is 18 amino acids. CDR3: CASRFAYISGSSYNEQFF. As DNA, the CDR3 is TGTGCAAGTCGCTTTGCCTACATTAGCGGGAGCTCCTACAATGAGCAGTTCTTC.

The chain links TRBV2 to TRBJ1-2, with D tentatively TRBD1 (6 bases). V lost 3 bases, J lost 2 bases, and 13 bases lay in between. Germline CDR1 reads SNHLY; CDR2 reads FYNNEI. The CDR3 loop spans 15 amino acids. This CDR3 is CASSENRDTNYGYTF. CDR3 bases: TGTGCCAGCAGTGAGAACAGGGATACCAACTATGGCTACACCTTC.

This clone has more than one count but fewer than ten. This rearrangement joins TRBV20-1 to TRBJ1-5; no definite D call. Germline CDR1 is DFQATT and CDR2 is SNEGSKA (reference sequence). This CDR3 spans 14 amino acids. V lost 3 bases, J lost 3 bases, and 12 bases lay in between. The CDR3 region is CSASFGQVNQPQHF. The CDR3 nucleotides are TGCAGTGCTAGTTTCGGTCAGGTCAATCAGCCCCAGCATTTT.

This rearrangement joins TRBV27 to TRBJ2-1; TRBD2 aligns across 10 bases. Per the germline V gene, CDR1 is MNHEY and CDR2 is SMNVEV (reference sequence). This CDR3 spans 16 amino acids. The V and J ends lost 6 bases and 0 bases, in that order; junction bases with no gene match: 5. The CDR3 sequence is CASRASGSSSYNEQFF. The DNA for the CDR3 is TGTGCCAGCAGGGCTAGCGGGAGTAGCTCCTACAATGAGCAGTTCTTC.

V is TRBV5-5 and J is TRBJ1-1; no definite D call. V was clipped by 1 base and J by 5 bases, with 12 bases between them. This CDR3 has 14 residues. CDR1 and CDR2 from the germline V gene are SGHKS and YYEKEE (reference sequence). The CDR3 bases are TGTGCCAGCAGCTTGAGACTACGGGAAACTGAAGCTTTCTTT. This translates into CASSLRLRETEAFF.

This clone occurred once. The genes are TRBV28 and TRBJ2-7; possibly TRBD1 for D (5 bases). Germline values: CDR1 MDHEN, CDR2 SYDVKM. The CDR3 length is 11 residues. V lost 10 bases and J 4 bases, leaving 11 bases between the germline ends. CDR3 loop: CATAGIYEQYF. CDR3 nucleotide sequence: TGTGCCACGGCAGGGATATACGAGCAGTACTTC. The entire variable domain, with the rest obtained from reference TRBV28 and TRBJ2-7, is as follows: DVKVTQSSRYLVKRTGEKVFLECVQDMDHENMFWYRQDPGLGLRLIYFSYDVKMKEKGDIPEGYSVSREKKERFSLILESASTNQTSMYLCATAGIYEQYFGPGTRLTVT.

This rearrangement joins TRBV7-8 to TRBJ1-4, with a possible D match to TRBD1 (5 bases). Germline V gene data show CDR1 as SGHVS and CDR2 as FQNEAQ. The CDR3 consists of 15 residues. Trimming shortened V by 1 base and J by 7 bases, and 13 bases separated the two germline ends. The CDR3 DNA is TGTGCCAGCAGCTTAGGGGTAGGGGATATTGAAAAACTGTTTTTT. This codes for CASSLGVGDIEKLFF. Looking up the rest from reference TRBV7-8 and TRBJ1-4 gives the full variable domain: GAGVSQSPRYKVAKRGQDVALRCDPISGHVSLFWYQQALGQGPEFLTYFQNEAQLDKSGLPSDRFFAERPEGSVSTLKIQRTQQEDSAVYLCASSLGVGDIEKLFFGSGTQLSVL.

The chain carries TRBV7-3 and TRBJ2-3; 10 positions match TRBD2. The CDR3 is 13 amino acids. Trimming cost V 7 bases and J 5 bases; bases outside gene matches: 3. In germline, CDR1 is SGHTA, CDR2 FQGTGA. This CDR3 is CASTIAGGDTQYF. The CDR3 DNA reads TGTGCCAGCACCATAGCGGGGGGAGATACGCAGTATTTT.

The rearrangement joins TRBV19 to TRBJ2-5, with a tentative D call TRBD1 (6 bases). From germline, CDR1 is LNHDA and CDR2 SQIVND (reference sequence). This CDR3 is 14 amino acids long. V lost 5 bases and J lost 7, with 17 bases in between. The CDR3 DNA sequence: TGTGCCAGTAGTTTTGGGACAAAAGATGGGACCCAGTACTTC. It yields the protein CASSFGTKDGTQYF.

This clone is a singleton in its sample. V and J are TRBV6-2 or TRBV6-3 and TRBJ1-5, with D perhaps TRBD1 (5 bases). The length of the CDR3 is 14 residues. Trimming cost V 4 bases and J 4 bases, with 11 bases left between them. Looked up from germline, CDR1 is MNHEY and CDR2 is SVGEGT. The CDR3 region has the DNA TGTGCCAGCAGTTCGCGACAGAGTAATCAGCCCCAGCATTTT. Translating it yields CASSSRQSNQPQHF.

The rearrangement links TRBV24-1 to TRBJ1-5; the match to TRBD1 covers 8 bases. The CDR3 extends over 15 amino acids. J gave up 4 bases and V 5 bases, and 6 bases lay outside the gene matches. Germline V gene sequence: CDR1 KGHDR, CDR2 SFDVKD. For the CDR3, the DNA is TGTGCCACCAGTGCCCACGGGACAGGTAATCAGCCCCAGCATTTT. Protein product: CATSAHGTGNQPQHF.

This clone was observed a few times. Other nucleotide sequences from this sample produce the same CDR3. J is TRBJ1-4 and V is TRBV18, with TRBD1 as a possible D gene (5 bases). The CDR3 is made up of 15 amino acids. Germline CDR1 and CDR2: KGHSH and LQKENI. The V gene lost 3 bases and the J gene lost 2 bases, with 10 bases spanning the gap. Here the CDR3 reads CASSPGQGTNEKLFF. The CDR3, as DNA: TGTGCCAGCTCACCGGGCCAGGGCACTAATGAAAAACTGTTTTTT.

The V gene is TRBV28, the J gene TRBJ2-5; possible D gene TRBD2, 5 bases. V was shortened by 8 bases and J by 4 bases, with 11 bases between the two germline ends. The CDR3 runs to 12 residues. The germline V gene has CDR1 MDHEN and CDR2 SYDVKM. This CDR3 is CASRASGETQYF. The CDR3 DNA is TGTGCCAGCCGGGCCAGCGGAGAGACCCAGTACTTC.

This clone was observed a single time. The chain recombines TRBV2 with TRBJ1-2; weak D call: TRBD1 (5 bases). Germline V lookup: CDR1 SNHLY, CDR2 FYNNEI. The CDR3 is made up of 14 amino acids. V was clipped by 7 bases and J by 7 bases, with 19 bases between them. The CDR3 nucleotides are TGTGCCAGCATCGACCGGGGGGGGACCGGTGGCTACACCTTC. It yields the protein CASIDRGGTGGYTF. Full variable domain (missing parts from reference TRBV2 and TRBJ1-2): EPEVTQTPSHQVTQMGQEVILRCVPISNHLYFYWYRQILGQKVEFLVSFYNNEISEKSEIFDDQFSVERPDGSNFTLKIRSTKLEDSAMYFCASIDRGGTGGYTFGSGTRLTVV.

The chain employs TRBV6-2 or TRBV6-3 and TRBJ1-5; 7 bases align to TRBD1. Germline CDR1 reads MNHEY; CDR2 reads SVGEGT. After removal of 2 bases from V and 2 bases from J, the junction contained 9 bases not matched to a gene. The CDR3 sequence is 17 residues long. The CDR3 spells CASSYTRQGIRNQPQHF. CDR3 DNA sequence: TGTGCCAGCAGTTACACGAGACAGGGTATCCGCAATCAGCCCCAGCATTTT.

V gene TRBV30 combines with J gene TRBJ1-2; 7 positions match TRBD1. This CDR3 comprises 16 residues. Per the germline V gene, CDR1 is GTSNPN and CDR2 is SVGIG (reference sequence). Trimming removed 8 bases from V and 3 bases from J; junction bases left unmatched: 18. CDR3 DNA: TGTGCCGGAAATCAGGACAGGAGGGCTCCCGACTATGGCTACACCTTC. The encoded protein is CAGNQDRRAPDYGYTF. Full variable domain (rest looked up from reference TRBV30 and TRBJ1-2): SQTIHQWPATLVQPVGSPLSLECTVEGTSNPNLYWYRQAAGRGLQLLFYSVGIGQISSEVPQNLSASRPQDRQFILSSKKLLLSDSGFYLCAGNQDRRAPDYGYTFGSGTRLTVV.

V gene TRBV9 combines with J gene TRBJ1-4; no clear D. This CDR3 is built from 14 residues. Trimming cost V 4 bases and J 5 bases, with 12 bases left between them. Germline loops: CDR1 SGDLS, CDR2 YYNGEE. The CDR3 sequence is CASSPGSGNEKLFF. CDR3 nucleotides: TGTGCCAGCAGCCCGGGATCCGGGAATGAAAAACTGTTTTTT.